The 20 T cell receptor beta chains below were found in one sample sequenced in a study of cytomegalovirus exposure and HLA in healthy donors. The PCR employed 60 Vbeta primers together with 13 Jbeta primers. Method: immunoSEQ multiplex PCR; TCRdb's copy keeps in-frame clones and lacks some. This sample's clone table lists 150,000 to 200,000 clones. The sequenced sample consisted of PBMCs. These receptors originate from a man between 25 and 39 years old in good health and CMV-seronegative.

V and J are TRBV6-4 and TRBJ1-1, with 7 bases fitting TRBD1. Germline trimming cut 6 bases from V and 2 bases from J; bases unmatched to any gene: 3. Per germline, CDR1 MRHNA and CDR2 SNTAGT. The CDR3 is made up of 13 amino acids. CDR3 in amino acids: CASRRTGNTEAFF. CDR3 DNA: TGTGCCAGCAGGAGGACAGGCAACACTGAAGCTTTCTTT.

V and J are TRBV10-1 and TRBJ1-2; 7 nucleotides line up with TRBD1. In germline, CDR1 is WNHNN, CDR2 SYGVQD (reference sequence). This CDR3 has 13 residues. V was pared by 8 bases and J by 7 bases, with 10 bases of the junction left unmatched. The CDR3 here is CASGRDRDAGYTF. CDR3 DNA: TGCGCCAGCGGAAGAGACAGGGATGCTGGCTACACCTTC.

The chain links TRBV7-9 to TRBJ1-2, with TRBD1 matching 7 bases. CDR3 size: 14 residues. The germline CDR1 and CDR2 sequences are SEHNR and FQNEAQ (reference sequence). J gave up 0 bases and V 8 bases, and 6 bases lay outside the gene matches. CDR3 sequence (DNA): TGTGCCAGCTGGGGGACAGCCCCTAACTATGGCTACACCTTC. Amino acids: CASWGTAPNYGYTF.

The DNA of the CDR3 is TGTGCCAGCAGCCCAGGACTAGCGGGGGGCCAAGAGACCCAGTACTTC. It translates to CASSPGLAGGQETQYF. The genes are TRBV7-7 and TRBJ2-5; 14 nucleotides match TRBD2. The ends lost 5 bases at V and 1 base at J; junction bases unmatched: 3. The germline V gene encodes CDR1 SSHAT and CDR2 FNYEAQ (reference sequence). This CDR3 spans 16 amino acids.

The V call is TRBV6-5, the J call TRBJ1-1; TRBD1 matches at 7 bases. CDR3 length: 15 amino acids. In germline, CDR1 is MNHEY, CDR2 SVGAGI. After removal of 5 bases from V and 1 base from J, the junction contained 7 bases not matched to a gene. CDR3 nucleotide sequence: TGTGCCAGCAGTCCATCGACAGGGTGGAACACTGAAGCTTTCTTT. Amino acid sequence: CASSPSTGWNTEAFF.

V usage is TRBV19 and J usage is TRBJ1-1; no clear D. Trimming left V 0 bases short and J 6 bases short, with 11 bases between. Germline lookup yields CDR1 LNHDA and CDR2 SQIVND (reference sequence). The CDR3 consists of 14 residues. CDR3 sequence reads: CASSIDFERAEAFF. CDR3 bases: TGTGCCAGTAGTATAGATTTCGAAAGAGCTGAAGCTTTCTTT.

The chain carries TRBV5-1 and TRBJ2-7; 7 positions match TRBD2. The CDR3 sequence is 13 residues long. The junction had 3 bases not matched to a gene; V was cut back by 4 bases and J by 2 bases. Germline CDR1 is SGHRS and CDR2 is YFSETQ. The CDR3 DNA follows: TGCGCCAGCAGCCCTAGCGGTCCCTACGAGCAGTACTTC. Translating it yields CASSPSGPYEQYF.

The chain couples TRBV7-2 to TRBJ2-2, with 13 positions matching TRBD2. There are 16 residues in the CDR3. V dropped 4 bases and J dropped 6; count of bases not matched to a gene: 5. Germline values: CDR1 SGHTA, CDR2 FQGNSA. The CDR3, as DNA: TGTGCCAGCAGCTCTCCGGGACTAGCGGGATCCGGGGAGCTGTTTTTT. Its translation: CASSSPGLAGSGELFF.

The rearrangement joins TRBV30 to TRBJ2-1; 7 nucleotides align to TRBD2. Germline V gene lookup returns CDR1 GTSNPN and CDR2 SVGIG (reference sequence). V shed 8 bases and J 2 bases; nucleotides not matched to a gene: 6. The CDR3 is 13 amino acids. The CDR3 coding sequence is TGTGCCCGAAGACTAGCCCCCTACAATGAGCAGTTCTTC. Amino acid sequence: CARRLAPYNEQFF.

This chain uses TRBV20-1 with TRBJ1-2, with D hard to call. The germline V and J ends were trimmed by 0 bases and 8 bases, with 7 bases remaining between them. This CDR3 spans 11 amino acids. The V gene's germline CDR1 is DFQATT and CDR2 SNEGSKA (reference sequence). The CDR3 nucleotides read TGCAGTGCTAGAGAAGTCAGGGGCTACACCTTC. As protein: CSAREVRGYTF.

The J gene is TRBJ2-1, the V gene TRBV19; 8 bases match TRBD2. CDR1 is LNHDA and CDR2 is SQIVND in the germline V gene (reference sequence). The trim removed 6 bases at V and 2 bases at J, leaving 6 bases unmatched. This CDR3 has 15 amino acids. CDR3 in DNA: TGTGCCAGTAGCCTAAGCGGGGGCCCCTACAATGAGCAGTTCTTC. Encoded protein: CASSLSGGPYNEQFF.

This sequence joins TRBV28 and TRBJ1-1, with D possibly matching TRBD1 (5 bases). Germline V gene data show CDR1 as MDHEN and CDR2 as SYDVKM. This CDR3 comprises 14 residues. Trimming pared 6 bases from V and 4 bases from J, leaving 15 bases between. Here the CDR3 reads CASRRGGESTEAFF. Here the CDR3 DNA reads TGTGCCAGCAGACGGGGAGGGGAAAGCACTGAAGCTTTCTTT.

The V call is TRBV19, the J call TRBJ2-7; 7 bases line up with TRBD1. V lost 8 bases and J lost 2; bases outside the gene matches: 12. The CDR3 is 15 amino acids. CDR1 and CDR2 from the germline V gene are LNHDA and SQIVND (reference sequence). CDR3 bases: TGTGCCAGTTCTCCGGGATGGGACAGCACCTACGAGCAGTACTTC. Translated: CASSPGWDSTYEQYF.

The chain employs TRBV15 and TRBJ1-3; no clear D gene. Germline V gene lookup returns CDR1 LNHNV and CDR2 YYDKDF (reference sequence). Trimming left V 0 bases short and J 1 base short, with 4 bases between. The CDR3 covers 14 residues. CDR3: CATSRERSGNTIYF. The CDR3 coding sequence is TGTGCCACCAGCAGAGAGAGGTCTGGAAACACCATATATTTT.

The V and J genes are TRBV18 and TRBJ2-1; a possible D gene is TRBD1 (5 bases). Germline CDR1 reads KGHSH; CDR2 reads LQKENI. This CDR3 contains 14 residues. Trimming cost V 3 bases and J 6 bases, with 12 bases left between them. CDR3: CASSPRTNPNEQFF. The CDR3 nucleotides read TGTGCCAGCTCACCGCGGACAAATCCCAATGAGCAGTTCTTC. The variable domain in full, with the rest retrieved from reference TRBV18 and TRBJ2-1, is NAGVMQNPRHLVRRRGQEARLRCSPMKGHSHVYWYRQLPEEGLKFMVYLQKENIIDESGMPKERFSAEFPKEGPSILRIQQVVRGDSAAYFCASSPRTNPNEQFFGPGTRLTVL.

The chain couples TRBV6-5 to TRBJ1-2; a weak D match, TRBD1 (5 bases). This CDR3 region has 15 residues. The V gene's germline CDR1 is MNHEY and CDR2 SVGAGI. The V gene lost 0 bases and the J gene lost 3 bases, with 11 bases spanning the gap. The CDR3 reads CASSYSWGRDYGYTF. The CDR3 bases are TGTGCCAGCAGTTACTCGTGGGGGAGGGACTATGGCTACACCTTC.

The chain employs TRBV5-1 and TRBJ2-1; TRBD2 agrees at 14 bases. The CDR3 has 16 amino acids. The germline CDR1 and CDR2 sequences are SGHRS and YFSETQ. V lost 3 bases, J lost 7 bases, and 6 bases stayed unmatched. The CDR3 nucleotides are TGCGCCAGCAGCTGGGGGACTAGCGGGAGATTGAATGAGCAGTTCTTC. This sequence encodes CASSWGTSGRLNEQFF.

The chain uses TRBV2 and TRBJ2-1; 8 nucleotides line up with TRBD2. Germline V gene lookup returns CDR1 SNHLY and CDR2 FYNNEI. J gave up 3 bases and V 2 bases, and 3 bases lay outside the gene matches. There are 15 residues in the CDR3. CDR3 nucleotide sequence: TGTGCCAGCAGTGAACAGCGGGAGATCTACAATGAGCAGTTCTTC. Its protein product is CASSEQREIYNEQFF. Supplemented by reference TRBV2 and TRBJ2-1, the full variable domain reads EPEVTQTPSHQVTQMGQEVILRCVPISNHLYFYWYRQILGQKVEFLVSFYNNEISEKSEIFDDQFSVERPDGSNFTLKIRSTKLEDSAMYFCASSEQREIYNEQFFGPGTRLTVL.

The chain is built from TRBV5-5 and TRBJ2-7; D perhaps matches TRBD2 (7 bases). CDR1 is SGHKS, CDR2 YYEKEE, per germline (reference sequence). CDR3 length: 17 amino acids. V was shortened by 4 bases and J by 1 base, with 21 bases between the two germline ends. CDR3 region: CASSKGSGTPRSYEQYF. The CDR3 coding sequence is TGTGCCAGCAGCAAGGGAAGCGGGACACCTAGATCCTACGAGCAGTACTTC.

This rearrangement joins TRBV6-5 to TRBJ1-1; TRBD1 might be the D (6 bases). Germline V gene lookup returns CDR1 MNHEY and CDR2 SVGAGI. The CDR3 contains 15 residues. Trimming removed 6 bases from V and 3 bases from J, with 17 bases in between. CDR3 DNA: TGTGCCAGCAGCCCCCTTGGGGGCTTGGACACTGAAGCTTTCTTT. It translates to CASSPLGGLDTEAFF.